This is a list of T cell receptor beta chains from one sample in a study of OX40 agonist ivuxolimab in advanced cancers. This table comes from immunoSEQ multiplex PCR, and its TCRdb copy is limited to in-frame clones, with some not included. The table lists more than 80,000 clones, 90% of them singletons. The input for sequencing was CD4+ or CD8+ T cells sorted from blood, taken in a trial of the OX40 agonist ivuxolimab. These receptors originate from an adult with an advanced solid tumor such as melanoma, head and neck, liver or kidney cancer. CDR3s include the opening cysteine and the closing phenylalanine or tryptophan. A D gene is named only where the DNA matches it firmly. Not all rows give a size; the values are once, few, many and, for expanded clones, a class.

D gene	V gene	J gene	clone size	CDR3 DNA	CDR3 protein
NA	TRBV28	TRBJ1-1	once	TGTGCCATCGTTCATGGGAACACTGAAGCTTTCTTT	CAIVHGNTEAFF
NA	TRBV15	TRBJ1-2	NA	TGTGCCACCAGCAGGGACTTTCTAAGTGTCACCTTC	CATSRDFLSVTF
TRBD2	TRBV5-6	TRBJ2-3	NA	TGTGCCAGCAGCTTAACTCTAGCGGGGGGCACAGATACGCAGTATTTT	CASSLTLAGGTDTQYF
NA	TRBV7-9	TRBJ2-7	NA	TGTGCCAGCAGCCCGAGGGTATCCTACGAGCAGTACTTC	CASSPRVSYEQYF
NA	TRBV6-6	TRBJ1-5	NA	TGTGCCAGCAGTTACGCGGAAAGCAATCAGCCCCAGCATTTT	CASSYAESNQPQHF
NA	TRBV12-5	TRBJ1-2	NA	TGTGCTAGTGGTTTGGAAGTTGGCTACACCTTC	CASGLEVGYTF
TRBD1	TRBV5-1	TRBJ1-5	NA	TGCGCCAGCAGCTTGGGGGTCACAGGGGTTACCCACAATCAGCCCCAGCATTTT	CASSLGVTGVTHNQPQHF
NA	TRBV6-6	TRBJ2-7	NA	TGTGCCAGCAGACCGGGTAACTACGAGCAGTACTTC	CASRPGNYEQYF
NA	TRBV28	TRBJ2-7	NA	TGTGCCAGCAGTCCTGGGGGGCGGAGGGACGAGCAGTACTTC	CASSPGGRRDEQYF
TRBD2	TRBV9	TRBJ2-7	NA	TGTGCCAGCAGCGCGGGACTAGCGGGGGGGAACTCCTACGAGCAGTACTTC	CASSAGLAGGNSYEQYF
NA	TRBV9	TRBJ2-2	NA	TGTGCCAGCAGCCCCCGGGTAGGGAACACCGGGGAGCTGTTTTTT	CASSPRVGNTGELFF
NA	TRBV14	TRBJ1-2	NA	TGTGCCAGCAGCCTGGTGGGGGCAGGCTACACCTTC	CASSLVGAGYTF
NA	TRBV11-3	TRBJ2-2	NA	TGTGCCAGCAGGTCAGAAGCGAACACCGGGGAGCTGTTTTTT	CASRSEANTGELFF
NA	TRBV7-9	TRBJ2-5	NA	TGTGCCAGCAGCTTATGGCCCGCCCAAGAGACCCAGTACTTC	CASSLWPAQETQYF
TRBD2	TRBV6-4	TRBJ2-1	NA	TGTGCCAGCAGTGACCAGCGGGGGGGATATAGTGAGCAGTTCTTC	CASSDQRGGYSEQFF
NA	TRBV5-1	TRBJ2-7	NA	TGCGCCAGCAGCTTGGTCAAGGGGGTGAGGGACGAGCAGTACTTC	CASSLVKGVRDEQYF